One and the same sample provided the 29 T cell receptor beta chains below, sequenced in a study of T cell changes during pregnancy in multiple sclerosis. Clones were read by immunoSEQ multiplex PCR, and TCRdb kept only the in-frame ones, dropping some. The sample records approximately 57,000 clones, about 91% being singletons. The sample was CD4+ T cells from peripheral blood mononuclear cells, taken in the second trimester of pregnancy. These receptors were taken from a female donor with multiple sclerosis, enrolled in a pregnancy study.

The V and J genes are TRBV5-1 and TRBJ2-7; TRBD2 aligns across 13 bases. Germline V gives CDR1 SGHRS, CDR2 YFSETQ. CDR3 length: 16 amino acids. Unmatched junction bases numbered 6, after V lost 4 bases and J lost 2 bases. The chain's CDR3 is CASSPTGLAGTYEQYF. DNA of the CDR3: TGCGCCAGCAGCCCCACGGGACTAGCGGGAACCTACGAGCAGTACTTC.

This clone came up a few times. CDR3 nucleotide sequence: TGTGCCTGGAGGGGGCCGGGACAGGGTACCACTGAAGCTTTCTTT. Translated: CAWRGPGQGTTEAFF. V is TRBV30 and J is TRBJ1-1; 9 bases agree with TRBD1. Per germline, CDR1 GTSNPN and CDR2 SVGIG (reference sequence). The CDR3 covers 15 residues. Trimming took 3 bases from V and 4 from J; bases not matched to a gene: 9.

This chain links TRBV7-2 with TRBJ2-1; 10 nucleotides match TRBD2. V lost 5 bases to trimming and J lost 0 bases; unmatched junction nucleotides: 13. CDR3 size: 19 residues. The germline V gene encodes CDR1 SGHTA and CDR2 FQGNSA. The CDR3 sequence: CASSTRGSGGTHSYNEQFF. In DNA form, the CDR3 reads TGTGCCAGCAGCACCCGAGGTAGCGGGGGGACCCACTCCTACAATGAGCAGTTCTTC.

This clone was seen once. V usage is TRBV5-1 and J usage is TRBJ1-4; 7 nucleotides agree with TRBD1. Germline-derived CDR1 and CDR2 are SGHRS and YFSETQ. This CDR3 has 14 residues. Unmatched junction bases numbered 3, after V lost 4 bases and J lost 3 bases. Here the CDR3 reads CASSRGTANEKLFF. The CDR3 region has the DNA TGCGCCAGCAGCCGTGGGACAGCTAATGAAAAACTGTTTTTT.

The rearrangement uses TRBV2 and TRBJ1-1, with D unclear. The germline V gene has CDR1 SNHLY and CDR2 FYNNEI. V lost 8 bases, J lost 0 bases, and 10 bases lay in between. The CDR3 sequence is 13 residues long. In DNA, the CDR3 is TGTGCCAGCCTGAATAGAATGAACACTGAAGCTTTCTTT. It codes for CASLNRMNTEAFF.

The V and J genes are TRBV29-1 and TRBJ1-2, with a tentative D call TRBD1 (6 bases). V was clipped by 0 bases and J by 7 bases, with 15 bases between them. Germline lookup yields CDR1 SQVTM and CDR2 ANQGSEA. The CDR3 runs to 14 residues. CDR3 in amino acids: CSVEDGQGIFGYTF. As DNA, the CDR3 is TGCAGCGTTGAAGATGGGCAGGGGATCTTTGGCTACACCTTC. Together with reference TRBV29-1 and TRBJ1-2, the CDR3 gives the full variable domain: SAVISQKPSRDICQRGTSLTIQCQVDSQVTMMFWYRQQPGQSLTLIATANQGSEATYESGFVIDKFPISRPNLTFSTLTVSNMSPEDSSIYLCSVEDGQGIFGYTFGSGTRLTVV.

The chain combines TRBV5-5 with TRBJ1-2; 7 bases are a match to TRBD1. The CDR3 extends over 17 amino acids. Germline V gene data show CDR1 as SGHKS and CDR2 as YYEKEE (reference sequence). With V trimmed by 3 bases and J by 8 bases, 19 bases remained unmatched. For the CDR3, the DNA is TGTGCCAGCAGCTCGCAAACCTACGGACAGGCGGCGCGGGGCTACACCTTC. It specifies CASSSQTYGQAARGYTF. Using reference TRBV5-5 and TRBJ1-2 for the parts outside the CDR3, the full variable domain is DAGVTQSPTHLIKTRGQQVTLRCSPISGHKSVSWYQQVLGQGPQFIFQYYEKEERGRGNFPDRFSARQFPNYSSELNVNALLLGDSALYLCASSSQTYGQAARGYTFGSGTRLTVV.

The J gene is TRBJ2-7, the V gene TRBV6-6, with a weak D call TRBD1 (5 bases). Per germline, CDR1 MNHNY and CDR2 SVGAGI (reference sequence). This CDR3 is 13 amino acids long. Between the trimmed V and J ends, which lost 9 bases and 2 bases, there was a span of 14 bases. The CDR3: CARVGHRPYEQYF. For the CDR3, the DNA is TGTGCCAGGGTGGGGCACAGGCCCTACGAGCAGTACTTC.

The chain links TRBV18 to TRBJ2-7, with D possibly being TRBD1 (5 bases). Germline loops: CDR1 KGHSH, CDR2 LQKENI. With 3 bases removed from V and 1 base from J, the gap between germline ends came to 10 bases. The CDR3 sequence is 14 residues long. This CDR3 is CASSPDRLSYEQYF. The CDR3, as DNA: TGTGCCAGCTCACCTGACAGACTGTCCTACGAGCAGTACTTC.

On this clone: Other DNA sequences of this sample code for an identical CDR3. The chain recombines TRBV4-1 with TRBJ2-1; D call uncertain. Trimming removed 2 bases at V and 4 bases at J, with 6 bases between. CDR3 length: 13 amino acids. Per the germline V gene, CDR1 is MGHRA and CDR2 is YSYEKL. The CDR3 region is CASSQFYYNEQFF. CDR3 bases: TGCGCCAGCAGCCAATTCTATTACAATGAGCAGTTCTTC.

The chain is built from TRBV6-5 and TRBJ1-4; D not resolved. The germline V and J ends were trimmed by 2 bases and 4 bases, with 11 bases remaining between them. Germline lookup yields CDR1 MNHEY and CDR2 SVGAGI. The CDR3 length is 15 residues. For the CDR3, the DNA is TGTGCCAGCAGTTACGCGGGAGGGAGTAATGAAAAACTGTTTTTT. This translates into CASSYAGGSNEKLFF.

The rearrangement uses TRBV27 and TRBJ2-7; weak D call: TRBD1 (5 bases). Germline V lookup: CDR1 MNHEY, CDR2 SMNVEV (reference sequence). V was pared by 4 bases and J by 7 bases, with 23 bases between. This CDR3 comprises 16 residues. The CDR3 spells CASSSSPTITGHEQYF. The CDR3 region has the DNA TGTGCCAGCAGTTCAAGCCCGACCATTACCGGACATGAGCAGTACTTC.

V and J are TRBV2 and TRBJ2-3, with 8 bases fitting TRBD2. The V gene's germline CDR1 is SNHLY and CDR2 FYNNEI. J gave up 0 bases and V 4 bases, and 6 bases lay outside the gene matches. This CDR3 comprises 16 residues. The CDR3 coding sequence is TGTGCCAGCAGTGGGGTCGGCGGGAGGAGCACAGATACGCAGTATTTT. It codes for CASSGVGGRSTDTQYF.

This chain uses TRBV5-1 with TRBJ2-7; 13 bases line up with TRBD2. Trimming removed 1 base from V and 3 bases from J; junction bases left unmatched: 16. This CDR3 contains 20 residues. Per the germline V gene, CDR1 is SGHRS and CDR2 is YFSETQ. The DNA for the CDR3 is TGCGCCAGCAGCTTGACAAGACTAGCGGGAGGATTTCGAACTGGCTACGAGCAGTACTTC. This gives the protein CASSLTRLAGGFRTGYEQYF.

V and J are TRBV5-6 and TRBJ1-2; 7 positions agree with TRBD1. Per the germline V gene, CDR1 is SGHDT and CDR2 is YYEEEE. J gave up 0 bases and V 7 bases, and 3 bases lay outside the gene matches. This CDR3 contains 13 residues. The CDR3 DNA is TGTGCCAGCGGGACAGTGGCTAACTATGGCTACACCTTC. Translation gives CASGTVANYGYTF.

The V and J genes are TRBV7-9 and TRBJ1-1; D gene ambiguous. The CDR3 has 12 residues. V shed 4 bases and J shed 3 bases, with 6 bases lying between them. CDR1 and CDR2 (germline): SEHNR, FQNEAQ (reference sequence). CDR3 nucleotides: TGTGCCAGCAGCTCGCAGTACACTGAAGCTTTCTTT. Protein product: CASSSQYTEAFF.

V is TRBV21-1 and J is TRBJ2-1; TRBD1, the D gene given by the table, was not confirmed from the DNA. TRBV21-1 is annotated as a pseudogene. CDR3 length: 14 residues. CDR3 region: CASSKSSSYNEQFF. Here the CDR3 DNA reads TGTGCCAGCAGCAAGTCCAGCTCCTACAATGAGCAGTTCTTC.

V and J are TRBV14 and TRBJ2-5; D possibly corresponds to TRBD2 (6 bases). The ends were cut back, 2 bases at V and 5 bases at J, with 12 bases in the middle. CDR3 size: 14 residues. The germline V gene has CDR1 SGHDN and CDR2 FVKESK. The CDR3, as DNA: TGTGCCAGCAGCCAACCAACGGGAGTGGAGACCCAGTACTTC. This codes for CASSQPTGVETQYF.

The rearrangement joins TRBV7-9 to TRBJ2-4; TRBD2 matches at 7 bases. This CDR3 spans 13 amino acids. The V segment lost 5 bases and the J segment 11 bases; nucleotides outside the gene matches: 9. Germline CDR1 reads SEHNR; CDR2 reads FQNEAQ (reference sequence). CDR3 amino acids: CASSKPGLTVQYF. The CDR3 DNA is TGTGCCAGCAGCAAACCGGGACTAACCGTTCAGTACTTC.

The rearrangement links TRBV5-1 to TRBJ1-5, with D unresolved. CDR3 length equals 14 residues. Germline values: CDR1 SGHRS, CDR2 YFSETQ. V gave up 0 bases and J gave up 3 bases, with 7 bases separating them. The CDR3: CASSLGELNQPQHF. The CDR3 DNA reads as TGCGCCAGCAGCTTGGGGGAGCTCAATCAGCCCCAGCATTTT.

At least ten counts were recorded for this clone. The gene calls are TRBV7-9 and TRBJ1-1, with D possibly being TRBD1 (5 bases). Germline values: CDR1 SEHNR, CDR2 FQNEAQ (reference sequence). The CDR3 is made up of 15 amino acids. Trimming left V 1 base short and J 3 bases short, with 12 bases between. CDR3 amino acids: CASSLGAREDTEAFF. CDR3 coding DNA: TGTGCCAGCAGCTTAGGGGCCAGGGAAGACACTGAAGCTTTCTTT.

The chain uses TRBV30 and TRBJ2-7; the D gene is possibly TRBD2 (6 bases). This CDR3 contains 13 residues. Trimming pared 6 bases from V and 2 bases from J, leaving 14 bases between. The germline CDR1 and CDR2 sequences are GTSNPN and SVGIG (reference sequence). The CDR3 DNA reads TGTGCCTGCTCGGGAGCAGCGGCCTACGAGCAGTACTTC. This encodes CACSGAAAYEQYF.

The chain carries TRBV19 and TRBJ2-3; D is perhaps TRBD2 (7 bases). V lost 6 bases and J 3 bases, leaving 16 bases between the germline ends. This CDR3 spans 15 amino acids. Germline V gene lookup returns CDR1 LNHDA and CDR2 SQIVND (reference sequence). The CDR3 nucleotides read TGTGCCAGTAGCAAACCGGGGGGCATAACAGATACGCAGTATTTT. Its translation: CASSKPGGITDTQYF.

The chain employs TRBV2 and TRBJ2-7; weak D call: TRBD1 (6 bases). CDR3 length: 16 residues. The germline gives CDR1 SNHLY, CDR2 FYNNEI. Trimming took 0 bases from V and 3 from J, leaving 15 bases between them. The CDR3 reads CASSEAEKAGVYEQYF. CDR3 DNA sequence: TGTGCCAGCAGTGAAGCGGAAAAGGCAGGGGTCTACGAGCAGTACTTC.

The chain is built from TRBV2 and TRBJ2-1; TRBD1 matches 11 bases. V gave up 6 bases and J gave up 5 bases; unmatched junction bases: 6. The CDR3 covers 15 residues. From germline, CDR1 is SNHLY and CDR2 FYNNEI. The CDR3 nucleotides read TGTGCCAGCAGGAGGGGACAGGGGGGTAACAATGAGCAGTTCTTC. Translating gives CASRRGQGGNNEQFF.

The table lists this clone with a few counts. The rearrangement links TRBV9 to TRBJ1-1; D is undetermined. V lost 7 bases and J 1 base, leaving 17 bases between the germline ends. This CDR3 spans 15 amino acids. Germline V gene sequence: CDR1 SGDLS, CDR2 YYNGEE. CDR3 sequence reads: CASSRSEFSNTEAFF. The CDR3 DNA reads as TGTGCCAGCTCCCGTAGCGAGTTTTCGAACACTGAAGCTTTCTTT.

This chain links TRBV6-5 with TRBJ2-7, with 7 bases identical to TRBD2. CDR1 is MNHEY, CDR2 SVGAGI, per germline. The CDR3 is made up of 16 amino acids. V gave up 1 base and J gave up 5 bases; unmatched junction bases: 11. CDR3 nucleotides: TGTGCCAGCAGTTACTTCGGTAGCGGGTCACAGGACGAGCAGTACTTC. As protein: CASSYFGSGSQDEQYF.

The chain employs TRBV10-2 and TRBJ2-2, with 7 positions matching TRBD1. V lost 11 bases to trimming and J lost 2 bases; unmatched junction nucleotides: 17. This CDR3 comprises 17 residues. Germline V gene data show CDR1 as WSHSY and CDR2 as SAAADI. CDR3: CAAEGTDRTVNTGELFF. Written as DNA, the CDR3 is TGCGCCGCCGAAGGGACAGATCGAACCGTCAACACCGGGGAGCTGTTTTTT.

The V gene is TRBV10-3, the J gene TRBJ2-5; the D gene is possibly TRBD1 (6 bases). The ends were cut back, 0 bases at V and 1 base at J, with 9 bases in the middle. CDR1 is ENHRY and CDR2 is SYGVKD in the germline V gene. The CDR3 is 15 residues long. The DNA of the CDR3 is TGTGCCATCAGTGAGTCGATAGGGGGCCAAGAGACCCAGTACTTC. Translated: CAISESIGGQETQYF.